This paragraph reports one T cell receptor beta chain. The method was immunoSEQ multiplex PCR; TCRdb's version includes in-frame clones alone and lacks a portion of them. The table includes over 200,000 clones, roughly 90% detected once. Participants, roughly 18 to 89 years old, spanned under 30 US areas. The sample is drawn from a study of blood T cell repertoires in COVID-19. Study at large: Donors of Cohort 3 who recovered were those that had two negative PCRs, clearance, or symptom resolution. Whether acute or convalescent, the COVID-19 samples came from the United States, Italy and Spain. T cells, B-cell-depleted T cells, or PBMCs provided the cDNA or gDNA that served as material.

With 5 bases removed from V and 2 bases from J, the gap between germline ends came to 18 bases. The CDR3 runs 17 residues. Germline-derived CDR1 and CDR2 are SGHTA and FQGTGA. The sequence was collected from a woman in her forties or fifties in a cohort exposed to, infected with or recovered from COVID-19 (not recorded which). The sample consisted of PBMCs or T cells enriched from blood (not recorded which). The chain has TRBV7-3 and TRBJ2-2, with D possibly being TRBD1 (6 bases). CDR3 region: CASSRAPGQLNTGELFF. As DNA, the CDR3 is TGTGCCAGCAGCCGCGCCCCGGGACAATTAAACACCGGGGAGCTGTTTTTT.